The clone carrying this T cell receptor (beta chain) has just one count. Original analysis: Estimates of nucleated cell counts were drawn from the amplification of reference gene primers. Clones were sequenced by immunoSEQ multiplex PCR, and TCRdb holds only the in-frame ones, with some missing. V, J and clone size are those of that table, while D and trimming were read from the DNA. In the table there are some 190,000 clones, 70% to 90% of which are singletons. The data are from a study of blood T cell repertoires in COVID-19. Study context: Samples representing acute and convalescent COVID-19 were sourced from the United States, Italy and Spain. Nucleic acid was either cDNA or gDNA, and it came from T cells, B-cell-depleted T cells, or PBMCs.

The sequence came from a woman in her sixties or seventies with active or convalescent COVID-19. The specimen was peripheral blood.

The CDR3 coding sequence is TGTGCCAGCAGTGCACGTAGCGAGGGCAATCAGCCCCAGCATTTT. It translates to CASSARSEGNQPQHF. The chain links TRBV28 to TRBJ1-5, with D uncertain. Germline CDR1 MDHEN, CDR2 SYDVKM. Trimming stripped 5 bases from V and 2 bases from J, with 13 bases between. This CDR3 has 15 residues.